What follows are 15 T cell receptor beta chains derived from one specimen sequenced in a study of cytomegalovirus exposure and HLA in healthy donors. PCR employed 60 Vbeta and 13 Jbeta primers. Clones were read by immunoSEQ multiplex PCR, and TCRdb kept only the in-frame ones, dropping some. The profile shows approximately 120,000 clones, about 85% of them singletons. What was sequenced was PBMCs. The receptors originated from a woman aged 30 to 39 in good health and CMV-seropositive.

This chain links TRBV30 with TRBJ2-1; 8 bases line up with TRBD2. The CDR3 sequence is 17 residues long. The V and J ends lost 3 bases and 4 bases, in that order; junction bases with no gene match: 14. CDR1 is GTSNPN, CDR2 SVGIG, per germline (reference sequence). CDR3 protein: CAWRGSGGPHPYNEQFF. The CDR3 nucleotides read TGTGCCTGGAGGGGGAGCGGGGGCCCCCATCCTTACAATGAGCAGTTCTTC.

The CDR3 protein is CASSAGQGFDTQYF. The DNA of the CDR3 is TGTGCCAGCAGCGCGGGACAGGGGTTTGATACGCAGTATTTT. The V gene is TRBV9, the J gene TRBJ2-3, with 10 positions matching TRBD1. The CDR3 is 14 amino acids. The trim removed 3 bases at V and 6 bases at J, leaving 4 bases unmatched. CDR1 is SGDLS, CDR2 YYNGEE, per germline.

This clone was observed a few times. The chain links TRBV7-9 to TRBJ1-1; 8 positions match TRBD1. CDR3 size: 14 residues. The germline gives CDR1 SEHNR, CDR2 FQNEAQ (reference sequence). J gave up 5 bases and V 6 bases, and 8 bases lay outside the gene matches. DNA for the CDR3: TGTGCCAGCAGAGAACATACAGGGGGAACTGAAGCTTTCTTT. Protein product: CASREHTGGTEAFF.

This clone occurred a few times. This chain joins TRBV18 and TRBJ1-5, with 8 positions matching TRBD1. Trimming cost V 0 bases and J 0 bases; bases outside gene matches: 1. The germline CDR1 and CDR2 sequences are KGHSH and LQKENI. The CDR3 is made up of 16 amino acids. CDR3 sequence (DNA): TGTGCCAGCTCACCACCTGGGACAGGTAGCAATCAGCCCCAGCATTTT. Its translation: CASSPPGTGSNQPQHF.

V and J are TRBV7-2 and TRBJ1-3; D not certain. V dropped 4 bases and J dropped 4 bases, with 8 bases sitting between them. The germline V gene encodes CDR1 SGHTA and CDR2 FQGNSA. The CDR3 extends over 13 amino acids. CDR3 DNA: TGTGCCAGCAGCTACTACGTCGGAAACACCATATATTTT. Translated, it gives CASSYYVGNTIYF. Combining the CDR3 with reference TRBV7-2 and TRBJ1-3 gives the whole variable domain GAGVSQSPSNKVTEKGKDVELRCDPISGHTALYWYRQSLGQGLEFLIYFQGNSAPDKSGLPSDRFSAERTGGSVSTLTIQRTQQEDSAVYLCASSYYVGNTIYFGEGSWLTVV.

The V call is TRBV6-5, the J call TRBJ1-5, with 8 positions matching TRBD1. The CDR3 is 15 amino acids. Unmatched junction bases numbered 6, after V lost 4 bases and J lost 4 bases. The germline V gene has CDR1 MNHEY and CDR2 SVGAGI. CDR3 in amino acids: CASSSQGAMNQPQHF. The CDR3 bases are TGTGCCAGCAGTTCTCAGGGGGCGATGAATCAGCCCCAGCATTTT.

The CDR3 DNA reads TGTGCCAGCAGCTGGGAGGGGACAGGCCTCTCCTACGAGCAGTACTTC. Its protein product is CASSWEGTGLSYEQYF. The chain links TRBV5-6 to TRBJ2-7, with D perhaps matching TRBD1 (8 bases). The CDR3 spans 16 residues. The germline V gene encodes CDR1 SGHDT and CDR2 YYEEEE. Trimming shortened V by 3 bases and J by 0 bases, and 16 bases separated the two germline ends.

This sequence joins TRBV5-6 and TRBJ2-5; D remains ambiguous. Germline V gene sequence: CDR1 SGHDT, CDR2 YYEEEE. The ends were cut back, 3 bases at V and 0 bases at J, with 12 bases in the middle. This CDR3 is 15 amino acids long. CDR3: CASSSMYGHQETQYF. CDR3 DNA sequence: TGTGCCAGCAGCTCCATGTATGGGCACCAAGAGACCCAGTACTTC.

This chain joins TRBV19 and TRBJ2-4, with 10 bases matching TRBD1. The CDR3 spans 14 residues. V lost 8 bases, J lost 8 bases, and 9 bases stayed unmatched. CDR1 and CDR2 (germline): LNHDA, SQIVND (reference sequence). In DNA form, the CDR3 reads TGTGCCAGTCGGGACAGGGGTTCCCCGGACATTCAGTACTTC. It is translated as CASRDRGSPDIQYF.

V is TRBV6-1 and J is TRBJ1-2; TRBD1 matches at 9 bases. The CDR3 loop spans 16 amino acids. Germline loops: CDR1 MNHNS, CDR2 SASEGT. J was trimmed by 4 bases and V by 2 bases; bases with no gene match: 8. The CDR3 sequence is CASSEPTGGPPYGYTF. CDR3 nucleotides: TGTGCCAGCAGTGAACCAACAGGGGGCCCCCCCTATGGCTACACCTTC.

This sequence joins TRBV11-2 and TRBJ2-7; TRBD1 matches at 7 bases. Germline V gene sequence: CDR1 SGHAT, CDR2 FQNNGV. CDR3 size: 16 residues. V was clipped by 0 bases and J by 2 bases; unmatched bases: 7. The CDR3, as DNA: TGTGCCAGCAGCTTAGATTCAGGGGACAGACCCTACGAGCAGTACTTC. This translates into CASSLDSGDRPYEQYF.

The sample holds a few counts of this clone. The chain combines TRBV5-4 with TRBJ2-1; 8 nucleotides line up with TRBD1. V shed 4 bases and J 7 bases; nucleotides not matched to a gene: 4. The CDR3 is 13 amino acids. From germline, CDR1 is SGHNT and CDR2 YYREEE (reference sequence). CDR3 sequence (DNA): TGTGCCAGCAGCGACGACAGGGGAAATGAGCAGTTCTTC. Translation gives CASSDDRGNEQFF.

The J gene is TRBJ1-3, the V gene TRBV30; weak D call: TRBD1 (5 bases). Germline V gene lookup returns CDR1 GTSNPN and CDR2 SVGIG (reference sequence). The CDR3 sequence is 13 residues long. The germline V and J ends were trimmed by 5 bases and 2 bases, with 10 bases remaining between them. This chain's CDR3 is CAWEWGPGNTIYF. CDR3 bases: TGTGCCTGGGAGTGGGGCCCTGGAAACACCATATATTTT.

The rearrangement links TRBV5-1 to TRBJ1-2; 8 nucleotides agree with TRBD1. Per germline, CDR1 SGHRS and CDR2 YFSETQ. The CDR3 length is 13 residues. After removal of 3 bases from V and 3 bases from J, the junction contained 1 base not matched to a gene. CDR3 amino acids: CASSSQGDYGYTF. DNA of the CDR3: TGCGCCAGCAGCTCACAGGGGGACTATGGCTACACCTTC.

This clone was seen a single time. CDR3 loop: CAISESSTLGGYTF. The CDR3 nucleotides read TGTGCCATCAGTGAGTCGAGTACGCTAGGCGGCTACACCTTC. The J gene is TRBJ1-2, the V gene TRBV10-3; D gene unclear. Trimming pared 0 bases from V and 8 bases from J, leaving 13 bases between. The CDR3 has 14 residues. The germline gives CDR1 ENHRY, CDR2 SYGVKD.